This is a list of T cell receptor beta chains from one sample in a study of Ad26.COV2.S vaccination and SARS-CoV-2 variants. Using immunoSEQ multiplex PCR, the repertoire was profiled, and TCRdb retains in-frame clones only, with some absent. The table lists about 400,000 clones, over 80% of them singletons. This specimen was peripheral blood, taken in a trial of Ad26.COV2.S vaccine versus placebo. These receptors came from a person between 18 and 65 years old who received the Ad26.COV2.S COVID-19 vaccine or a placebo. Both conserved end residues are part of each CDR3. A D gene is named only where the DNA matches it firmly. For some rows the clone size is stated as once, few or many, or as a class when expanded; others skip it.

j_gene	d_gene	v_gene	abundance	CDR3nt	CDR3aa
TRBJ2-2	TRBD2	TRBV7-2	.	TGTGCCAGCAGCTTAGAGGCTAGCGGGGGTGCGAACACCGGGGAGCTGTTTTTT	CASSLEASGGANTGELFF
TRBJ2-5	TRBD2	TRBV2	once	TGTGCCAGCAGTGGACCACTAGCGGGGGGGCAAGAGACCCAGTACTTC	CASSGPLAGGQETQYF
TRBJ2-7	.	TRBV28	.	TGTGCCAGCAGACCGGGACAAAACCTCGAGCAGTACTTC	CASRPGQNLEQYF
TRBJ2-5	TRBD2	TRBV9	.	TGTGCCAGCAGCGCGGGGGGGCTGACCCAAGAGATCCAGTACTTC	CASSAGGLTQEIQYF
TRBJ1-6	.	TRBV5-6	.	TGTGCCAGCAGCTTGGCCCCGGGCGGGATTAATTCACCCCTCCACTTT	CASSLAPGGINSPLHF
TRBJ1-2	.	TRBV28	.	TGTGCCAGCAGTTTCCCCAGGGCAGACTATGGCTACACCTTC	CASSFPRADYGYTF
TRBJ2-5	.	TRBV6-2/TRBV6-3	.	TGTGCCAGCAGTTACTTGGACACGAGGGAGACCCAGTACTTC	CASSYLDTRETQYF
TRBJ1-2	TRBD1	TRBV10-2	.	TGCGCCAGCCGGGGTTCCGCGGGACAGGTCGATGGCTACACCTTC	CASRGSAGQVDGYTF
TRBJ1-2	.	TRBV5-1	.	TGCGCCAGCAGCTTTCCCGGGTGGGGCTACACCTTC	CASSFPGWGYTF
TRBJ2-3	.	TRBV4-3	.	TGCGCCAGCAGCCAAGCGTCGGGAAGTGTAGATACGCAGTATTTT	CASSQASGSVDTQYF
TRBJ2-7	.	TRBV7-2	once	TGTGCCAGCAGCTTAGCGCACAACTACGAGCAGTACTTC	CASSLAHNYEQYF
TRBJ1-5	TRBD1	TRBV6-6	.	TGTGCCAGCAGTTACTCCGAAGGACAGGACCTATCGCCCCAGCATTTT	CASSYSEGQDLSPQHF
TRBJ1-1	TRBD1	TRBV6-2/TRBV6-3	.	TGTGCCAGCAGTCTTTGGACAGGGGTGATTGGGACTGAAGCTTTCTTT	CASSLWTGVIGTEAFF